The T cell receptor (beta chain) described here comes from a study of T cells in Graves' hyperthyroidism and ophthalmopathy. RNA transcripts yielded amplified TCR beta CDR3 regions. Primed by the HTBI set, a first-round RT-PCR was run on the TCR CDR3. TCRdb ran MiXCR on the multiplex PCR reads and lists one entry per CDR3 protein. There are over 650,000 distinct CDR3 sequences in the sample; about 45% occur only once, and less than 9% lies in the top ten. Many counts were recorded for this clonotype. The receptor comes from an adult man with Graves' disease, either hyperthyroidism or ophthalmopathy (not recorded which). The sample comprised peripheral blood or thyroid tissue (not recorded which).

CDR3 DNA sequence: TGTGCCAGCAGCTCGCTAGCTGGAAACACCATATATTTT. This encodes CASSSLAGNTIYF. The chain uses TRBV7-8 and TRBJ1-3; no clear D. Germline-derived CDR1 and CDR2 are SGHVS and FQNEAQ. The CDR3 spans 13 residues. Trimming removed 4 bases at V and 2 bases at J, with 6 bases between.